This T cell receptor (beta chain) was identified during a study of blood T cells in healthy people across ages. With regard to this clonotype: This may arise from a read error, as a much more abundant clone is one base away.

V shed 3 bases and J 1 base; nucleotides not matched to a gene: 10. This CDR3 contains 16 residues. Germline CDR1 DFQATT, CDR2 SNEGSKA (reference sequence). A J-beta primer mix and a sample-barcoded 5' primer were used in a second PCR of roughly 7 to 12 cycles. TCRdb reanalysed the 5' RACE reads using MiXCR and keeps one entry per CDR3 protein. The data show 800,000 or so distinct CDR3 sequences, around 68% seen once. Material for sequencing was blood. This receptor was obtained from a man aged 25-45 years in good health. The chain recombines TRBV20-1 with TRBJ2-5; 8 bases line up with TRBD2. CDR3 coding DNA: TGCAGTGCTAGTCCATCGTACGCGGGGGGCCAAGAGACCCAGTACTTC. Its protein is CSASPSYAGGQETQYF.